This T cell receptor beta chain was sequenced during a study of human T cells and chemical hapten exposure. Specified time point: patch test 1, 2 weeks after DPC sensitization. Sample treatment: therapeutic diphenylcyclopropenone sensitization with weekly scalp DPC. Germline CDR1 reads SNHLY; CDR2 reads FYNNEI. Trimming took off 7 bases at V and 3 bases at J, with 15 bases between the two ends. The CDR3 contains 15 residues. This clonotype was picked up a small number of times. TCRdb re-called the RACE reads with MiXCR, one entry per CDR3 protein. Of tens of thousands of distinct CDR3 sequences in the sample, about 10% were seen once.

The source material was whole blood, sampled in connection with sensitization to the hapten diphenylcyclopropenone (DPC). This chain links TRBV2 with TRBJ2-2; D ambiguous. This TCR derives from a woman in her fifties or sixties with alopecia areata. Some clones in this sample may be carry-over from other donors' samples. CDR3 sequence reads: CASTSDLTDTGELFF. In DNA form, the CDR3 reads TGTGCCAGCACCTCCGACCTCACAGACACCGGGGAGCTGTTTTTT.